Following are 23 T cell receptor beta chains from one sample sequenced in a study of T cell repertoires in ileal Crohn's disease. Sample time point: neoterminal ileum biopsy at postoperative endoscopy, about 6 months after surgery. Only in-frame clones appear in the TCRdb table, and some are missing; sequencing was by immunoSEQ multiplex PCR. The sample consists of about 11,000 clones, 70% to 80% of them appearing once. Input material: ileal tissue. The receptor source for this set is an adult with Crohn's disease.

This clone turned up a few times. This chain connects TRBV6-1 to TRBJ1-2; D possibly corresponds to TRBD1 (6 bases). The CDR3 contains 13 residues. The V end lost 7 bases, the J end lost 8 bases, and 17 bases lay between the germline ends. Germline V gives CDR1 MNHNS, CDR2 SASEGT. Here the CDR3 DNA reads TGTGCCAGCACCGAAGGGGGAACGCGGGGCTACACCTTC. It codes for CASTEGGTRGYTF.

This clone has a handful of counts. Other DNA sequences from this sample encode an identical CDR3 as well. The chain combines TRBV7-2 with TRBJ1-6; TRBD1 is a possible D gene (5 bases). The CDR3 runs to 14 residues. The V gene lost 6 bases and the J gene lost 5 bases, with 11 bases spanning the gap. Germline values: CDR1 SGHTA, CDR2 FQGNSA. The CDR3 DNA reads TGTGCCAGCAGTCCGGGACTCAATAATTCACCCCTCCACTTT. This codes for CASSPGLNNSPLHF. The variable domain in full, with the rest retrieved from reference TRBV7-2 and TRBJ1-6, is GAGVSQSPSNKVTEKGKDVELRCDPISGHTALYWYRQSLGQGLEFLIYFQGNSAPDKSGLPSDRFSAERTGGSVSTLTIQRTQQEDSAVYLCASSPGLNNSPLHFGNGTRLTVT.

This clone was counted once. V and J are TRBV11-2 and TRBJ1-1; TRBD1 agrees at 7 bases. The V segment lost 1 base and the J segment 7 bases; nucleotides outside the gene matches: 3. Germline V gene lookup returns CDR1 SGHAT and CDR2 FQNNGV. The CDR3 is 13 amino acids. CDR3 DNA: TGTGCCAGCAGCTTAGGCTCAGGGGGTGAAGCTTTCTTT. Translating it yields CASSLGSGGEAFF.

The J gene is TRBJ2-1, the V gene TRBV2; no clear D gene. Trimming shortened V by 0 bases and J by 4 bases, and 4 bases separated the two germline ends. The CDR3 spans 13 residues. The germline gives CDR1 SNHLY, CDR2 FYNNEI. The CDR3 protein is CASSEARYNEQFF. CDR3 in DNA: TGTGCCAGCAGTGAAGCTCGGTACAATGAGCAGTTCTTC. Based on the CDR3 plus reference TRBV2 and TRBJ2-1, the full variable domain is EPEVTQTPSHQVTQMGQEVILRCVPISNHLYFYWYRQILGQKVEFLVSFYNNEISEKSEIFDDQFSVERPDGSNFTLKIRSTKLEDSAMYFCASSEARYNEQFFGPGTRLTVL.

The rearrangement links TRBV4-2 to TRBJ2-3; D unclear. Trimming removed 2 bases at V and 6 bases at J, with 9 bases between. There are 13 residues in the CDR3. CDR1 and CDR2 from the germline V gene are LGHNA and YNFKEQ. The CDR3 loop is CASSQIPRDTQYF. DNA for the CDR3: TGTGCCAGCAGCCAAATCCCCCGGGATACGCAGTATTTT.

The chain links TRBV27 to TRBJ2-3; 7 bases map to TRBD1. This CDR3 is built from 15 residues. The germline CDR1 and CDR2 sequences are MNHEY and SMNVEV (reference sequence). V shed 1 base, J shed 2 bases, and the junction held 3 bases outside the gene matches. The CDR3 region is CASSLLGQTTDTQYF. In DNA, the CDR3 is TGTGCCAGCAGTTTATTGGGACAGACCACAGATACGCAGTATTTT.

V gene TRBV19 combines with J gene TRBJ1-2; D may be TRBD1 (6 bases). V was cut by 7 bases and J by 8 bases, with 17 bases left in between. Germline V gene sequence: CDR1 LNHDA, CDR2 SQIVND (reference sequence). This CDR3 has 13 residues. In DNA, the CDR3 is TGTGCCAGTATCCAACAGGGATCGACCGGCTACACCTTC. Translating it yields CASIQQGSTGYTF.

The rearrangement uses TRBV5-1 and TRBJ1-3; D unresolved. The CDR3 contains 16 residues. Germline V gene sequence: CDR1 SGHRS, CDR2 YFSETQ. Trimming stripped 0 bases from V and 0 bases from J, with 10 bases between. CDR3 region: CASSLEQRASGNTIYF. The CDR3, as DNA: TGCGCCAGCAGCTTGGAACAGAGGGCCTCTGGAAACACCATATATTTT.

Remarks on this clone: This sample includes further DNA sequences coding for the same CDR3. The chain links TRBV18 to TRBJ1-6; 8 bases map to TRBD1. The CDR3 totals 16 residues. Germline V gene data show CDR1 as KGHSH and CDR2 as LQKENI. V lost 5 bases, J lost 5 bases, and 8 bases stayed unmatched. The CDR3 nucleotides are TGTGCCAGCTCATCTTCGCAGGGGGCTAATAATTCACCCCTCCACTTT. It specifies CASSSSQGANNSPLHF.

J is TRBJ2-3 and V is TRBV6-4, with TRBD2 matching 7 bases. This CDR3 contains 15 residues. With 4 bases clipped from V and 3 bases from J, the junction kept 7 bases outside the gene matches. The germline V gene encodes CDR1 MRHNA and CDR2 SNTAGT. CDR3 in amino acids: CASSAGGGSTDTQYF. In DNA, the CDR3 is TGTGCCAGCAGTGCCGGCGGGGGATCTACAGATACGCAGTATTTT.

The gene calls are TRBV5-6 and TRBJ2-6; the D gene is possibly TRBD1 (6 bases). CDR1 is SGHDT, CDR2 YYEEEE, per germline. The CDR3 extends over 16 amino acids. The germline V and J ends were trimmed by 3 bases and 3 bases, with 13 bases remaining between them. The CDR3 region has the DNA TGTGCCAGCAGCTCCTCAGGGGATCGTGGGGCCAACGTCCTGACTTTC. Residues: CASSSSGDRGANVLTF.

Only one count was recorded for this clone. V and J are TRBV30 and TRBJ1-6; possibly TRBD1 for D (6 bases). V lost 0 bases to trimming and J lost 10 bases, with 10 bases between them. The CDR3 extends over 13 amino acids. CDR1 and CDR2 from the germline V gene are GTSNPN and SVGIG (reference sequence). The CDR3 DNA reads TGTGCCTGGAGTGTACAGGGAACCTCACCCCTCCACTTT. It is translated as CAWSVQGTSPLHF.

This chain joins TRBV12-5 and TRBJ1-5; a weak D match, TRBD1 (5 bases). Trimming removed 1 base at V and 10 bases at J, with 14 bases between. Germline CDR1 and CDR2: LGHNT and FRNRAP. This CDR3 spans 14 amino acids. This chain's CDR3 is CASGLGQGANPQHF. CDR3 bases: TGTGCTAGTGGTTTGGGTCAAGGGGCAAATCCCCAGCATTTT.

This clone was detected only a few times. CDR3 protein: CASSGSSSSYNEQFF. The CDR3 region has the DNA TGCGCCAGCAGCGGTAGTTCTAGCTCCTACAATGAGCAGTTCTTC. The rearrangement joins TRBV5-1 to TRBJ2-1; D remains ambiguous. CDR1 is SGHRS, CDR2 YFSETQ, per germline. This CDR3 comprises 15 residues. Trimming pared 4 bases from V and 0 bases from J, leaving 11 bases between.

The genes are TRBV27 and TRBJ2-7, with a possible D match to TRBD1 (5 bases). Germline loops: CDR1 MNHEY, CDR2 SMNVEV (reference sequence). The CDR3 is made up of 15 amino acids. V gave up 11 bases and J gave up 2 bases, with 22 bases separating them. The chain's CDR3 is CASLKVQGRPYEQYF. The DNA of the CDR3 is TGTGCCTCCTTAAAGGTCCAGGGCCGCCCCTACGAGCAGTACTTC.

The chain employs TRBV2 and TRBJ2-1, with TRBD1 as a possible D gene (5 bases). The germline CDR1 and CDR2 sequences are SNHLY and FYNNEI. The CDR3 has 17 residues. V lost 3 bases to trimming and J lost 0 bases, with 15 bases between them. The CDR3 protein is CASSDWGQMSSYNEQFF. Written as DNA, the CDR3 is TGTGCCAGCAGTGATTGGGGCCAAATGAGCTCCTACAATGAGCAGTTCTTC. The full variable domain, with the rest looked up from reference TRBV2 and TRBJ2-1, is EPEVTQTPSHQVTQMGQEVILRCVPISNHLYFYWYRQILGQKVEFLVSFYNNEISEKSEIFDDQFSVERPDGSNFTLKIRSTKLEDSAMYFCASSDWGQMSSYNEQFFGPGTRLTVL.

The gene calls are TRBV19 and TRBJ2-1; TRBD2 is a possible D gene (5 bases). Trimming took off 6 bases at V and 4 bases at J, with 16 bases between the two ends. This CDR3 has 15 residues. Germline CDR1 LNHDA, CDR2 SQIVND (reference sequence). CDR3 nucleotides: TGTGCCAGTAGCATTCCGGGAATGATATACAATGAGCAGTTCTTC. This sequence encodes CASSIPGMIYNEQFF.

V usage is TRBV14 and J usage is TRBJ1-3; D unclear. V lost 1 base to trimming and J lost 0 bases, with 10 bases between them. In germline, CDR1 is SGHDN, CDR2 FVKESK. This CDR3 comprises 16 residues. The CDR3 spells CASSQGGFRSGNTIYF. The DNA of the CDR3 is TGTGCCAGCAGCCAAGGAGGTTTCCGCTCTGGAAACACCATATATTTT. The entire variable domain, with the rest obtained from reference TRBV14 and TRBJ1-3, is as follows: EAGVTQFPSHSVIEKGQTVTLRCDPISGHDNLYWYRRVMGKEIKFLLHFVKESKQDESGMPNNRFLAERTGGTYSTLKVQPAELEDSGVYFCASSQGGFRSGNTIYFGEGSWLTVV.

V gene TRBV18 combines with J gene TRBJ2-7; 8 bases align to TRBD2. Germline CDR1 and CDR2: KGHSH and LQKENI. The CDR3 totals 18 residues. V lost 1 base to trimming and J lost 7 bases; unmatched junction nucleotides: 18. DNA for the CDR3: TGTGCCAGCTCACCACGCCGAGGCCTAGCGGGTAGAGAGGCGGAGCAGTACTTC. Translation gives CASSPRRGLAGREAEQYF.

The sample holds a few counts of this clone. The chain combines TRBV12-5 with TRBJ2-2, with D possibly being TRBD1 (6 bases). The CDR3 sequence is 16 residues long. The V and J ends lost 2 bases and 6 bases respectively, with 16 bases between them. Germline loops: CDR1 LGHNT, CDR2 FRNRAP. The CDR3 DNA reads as TGTGCTAGTGGTTTGTCGAAGGGGGATTATTCCGGGGAGCTGTTTTTT. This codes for CASGLSKGDYSGELFF. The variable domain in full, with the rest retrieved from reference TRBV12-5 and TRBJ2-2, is DARVTQTPRHKVTEMGQEVTMRCQPILGHNTVFWYRQTMMQGLELLAYFRNRAPLDDSGMPKDRFSAEMPDATLATLKIQPSEPRDSAVYFCASGLSKGDYSGELFFGEGSRLTVL.

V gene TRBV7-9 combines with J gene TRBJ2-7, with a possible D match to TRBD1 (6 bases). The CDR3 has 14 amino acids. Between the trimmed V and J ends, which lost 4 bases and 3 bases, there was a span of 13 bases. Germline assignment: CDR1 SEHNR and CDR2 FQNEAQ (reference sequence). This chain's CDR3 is CASSSGQNRYEQYF. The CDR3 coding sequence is TGTGCCAGCAGCTCAGGACAGAATCGCTACGAGCAGTACTTC.

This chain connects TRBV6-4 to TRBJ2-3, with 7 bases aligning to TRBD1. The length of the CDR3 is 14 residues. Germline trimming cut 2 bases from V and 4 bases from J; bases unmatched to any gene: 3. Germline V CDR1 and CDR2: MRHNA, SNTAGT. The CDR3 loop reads CASSDGQGADTQYF. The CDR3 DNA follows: TGTGCCAGCAGTGACGGTCAGGGGGCAGATACGCAGTATTTT.

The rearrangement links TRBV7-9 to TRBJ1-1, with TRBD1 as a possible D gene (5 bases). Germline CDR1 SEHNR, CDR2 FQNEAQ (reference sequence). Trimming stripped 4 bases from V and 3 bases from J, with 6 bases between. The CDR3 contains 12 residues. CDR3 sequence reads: CASSWGDTEAFF. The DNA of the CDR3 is TGTGCCAGCAGCTGGGGGGACACTGAAGCTTTCTTT. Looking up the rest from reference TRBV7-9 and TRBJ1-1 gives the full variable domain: DTGVSQNPRHKITKRGQNVTFRCDPISEHNRLYWYRQTLGQGPEFLTYFQNEAQLEKSRLLSDRFSAERPKGSFSTLEIQRTEQGDSAMYLCASSWGDTEAFFGQGTRLTVV.